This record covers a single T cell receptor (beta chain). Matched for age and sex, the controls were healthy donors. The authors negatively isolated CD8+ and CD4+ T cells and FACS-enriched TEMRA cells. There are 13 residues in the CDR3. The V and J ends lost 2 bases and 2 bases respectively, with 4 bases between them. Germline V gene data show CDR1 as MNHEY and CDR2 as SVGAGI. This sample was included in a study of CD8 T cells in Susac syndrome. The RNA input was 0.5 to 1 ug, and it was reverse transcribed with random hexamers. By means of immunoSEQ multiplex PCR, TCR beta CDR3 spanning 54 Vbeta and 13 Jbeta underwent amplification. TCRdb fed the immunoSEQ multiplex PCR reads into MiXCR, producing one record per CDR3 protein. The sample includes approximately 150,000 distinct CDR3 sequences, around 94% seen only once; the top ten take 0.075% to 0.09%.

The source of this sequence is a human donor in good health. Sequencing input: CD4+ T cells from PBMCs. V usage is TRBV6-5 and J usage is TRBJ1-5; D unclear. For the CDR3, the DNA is TGTGCCAGCAGTTACGGTGGCAATCAGCCCCAGCATTTT. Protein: CASSYGGNQPQHF.